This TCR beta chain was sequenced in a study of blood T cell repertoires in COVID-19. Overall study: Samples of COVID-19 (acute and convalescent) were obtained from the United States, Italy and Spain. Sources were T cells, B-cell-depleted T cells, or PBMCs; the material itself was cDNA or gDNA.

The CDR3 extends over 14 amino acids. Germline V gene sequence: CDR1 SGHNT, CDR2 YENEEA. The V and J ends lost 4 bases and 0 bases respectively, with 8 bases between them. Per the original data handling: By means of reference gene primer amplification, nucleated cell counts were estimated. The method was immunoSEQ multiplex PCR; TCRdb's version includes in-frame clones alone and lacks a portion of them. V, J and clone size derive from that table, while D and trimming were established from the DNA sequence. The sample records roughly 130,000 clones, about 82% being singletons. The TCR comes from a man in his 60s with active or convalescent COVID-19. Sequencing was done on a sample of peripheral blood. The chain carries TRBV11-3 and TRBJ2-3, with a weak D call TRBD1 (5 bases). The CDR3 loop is CASSSGPSTDTQYF. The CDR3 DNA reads TGTGCCAGCAGCTCAGGGCCTAGCACAGATACGCAGTATTTT.